Many counts were recorded for the clone carrying this TCR beta chain. It was RNA transcripts that yielded the amplified TCR beta CDR3 regions. With the HTBI primer set, the TCR CDR3 went through a first round of RT-PCR. TCRdb re-called the multiplex PCR reads through MiXCR, storing one row per CDR3 protein. The sample consists of around 270,000 distinct CDR3 sequences, roughly 19% of them appearing once. The CDR3 length is 12 residues. V was shortened by 2 bases and J by 2 bases, with 5 bases between the two germline ends. The germline V gene encodes CDR1 SGDLS and CDR2 YYNGEE. These data are taken from a study of T cells in Graves' hyperthyroidism and ophthalmopathy.

The sequenced material came from blood. The chain recombines TRBV9 with TRBJ2-7; D remains ambiguous. The receptor's source is a man between 50 and 59 years old with Graves' ophthalmopathy. CDR3 residues: CASSVIPYEQYF. In DNA, the CDR3 is TGTGCCAGCAGCGTGATCCCCTACGAGCAGTACTTC.